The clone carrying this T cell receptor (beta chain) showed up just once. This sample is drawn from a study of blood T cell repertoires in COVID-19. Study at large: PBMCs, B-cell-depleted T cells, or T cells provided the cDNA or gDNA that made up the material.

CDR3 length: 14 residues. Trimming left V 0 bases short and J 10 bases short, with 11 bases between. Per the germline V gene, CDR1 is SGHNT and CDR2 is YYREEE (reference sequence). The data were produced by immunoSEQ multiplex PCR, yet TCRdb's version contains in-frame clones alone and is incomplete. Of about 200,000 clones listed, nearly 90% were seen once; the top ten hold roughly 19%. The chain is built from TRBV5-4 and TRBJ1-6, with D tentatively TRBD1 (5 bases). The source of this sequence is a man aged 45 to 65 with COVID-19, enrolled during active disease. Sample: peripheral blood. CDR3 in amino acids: CASSLGGDRSPLHF. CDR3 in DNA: TGTGCCAGCAGCTTGGGGGGGGATAGGTCACCCCTCCACTTT.